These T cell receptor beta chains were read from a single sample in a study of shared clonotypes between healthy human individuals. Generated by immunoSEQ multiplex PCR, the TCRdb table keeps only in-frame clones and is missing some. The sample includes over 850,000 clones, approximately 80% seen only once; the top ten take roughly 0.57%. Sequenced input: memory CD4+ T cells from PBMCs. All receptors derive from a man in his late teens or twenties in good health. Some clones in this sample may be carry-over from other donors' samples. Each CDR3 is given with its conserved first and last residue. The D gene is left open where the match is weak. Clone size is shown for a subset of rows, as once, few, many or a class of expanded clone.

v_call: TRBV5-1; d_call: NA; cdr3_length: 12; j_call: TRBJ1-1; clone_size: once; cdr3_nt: TGCGCCAGCAGGGGCCTCAACACTGAAGCTTTCTTT; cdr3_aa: CASRGLNTEAFF
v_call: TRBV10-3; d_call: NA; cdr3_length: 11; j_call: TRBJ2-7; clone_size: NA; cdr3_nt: TGTGCCATCAGCGGAGGTAGGAGGCAGTACTTC; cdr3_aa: CAISGGRRQYF
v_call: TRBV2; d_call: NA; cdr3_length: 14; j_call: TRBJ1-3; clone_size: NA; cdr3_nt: TGTGCCAGCAGTGAACAAGTCTCTGGAAACACCATATATTTT; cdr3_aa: CASSEQVSGNTIYF
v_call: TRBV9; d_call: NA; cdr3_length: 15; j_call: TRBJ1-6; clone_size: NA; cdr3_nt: TGTGCCAGCAGCGTAGAAGGTTTCTCGAATTCACCCCTCCACTTT; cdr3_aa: CASSVEGFSNSPLHF
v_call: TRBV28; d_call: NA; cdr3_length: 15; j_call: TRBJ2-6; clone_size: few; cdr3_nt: TGTGCCAGCCTGAGTTGGGGTTCTGGGGCCAACGTCCTGACTTTC; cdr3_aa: CASLSWGSGANVLTF
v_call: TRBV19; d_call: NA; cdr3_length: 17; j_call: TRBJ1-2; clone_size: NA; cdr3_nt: TGTGCCAGTAGTACCCGGGACGTTAAAACCTCTCTCTATGGCTACACCTTC; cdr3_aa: CASSTRDVKTSLYGYTF
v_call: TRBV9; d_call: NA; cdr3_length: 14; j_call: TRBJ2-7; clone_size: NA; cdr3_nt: TGTGCCAGCAGCGTACAACAAACAGGTGAGGAGCAGTACTTC; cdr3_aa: CASSVQQTGEEQYF
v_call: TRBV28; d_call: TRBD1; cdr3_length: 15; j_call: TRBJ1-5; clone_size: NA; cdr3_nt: TGTGCCAGCAGGCCGGGGACAGGGGGGGATCAGCCCCAGCATTTT; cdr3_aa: CASRPGTGGDQPQHF
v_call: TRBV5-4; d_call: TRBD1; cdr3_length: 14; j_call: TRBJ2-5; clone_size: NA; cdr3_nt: TGTGCCAGCAGCCCTTGGACAGGTCAAGAGACCCAGTACTTC; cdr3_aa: CASSPWTGQETQYF
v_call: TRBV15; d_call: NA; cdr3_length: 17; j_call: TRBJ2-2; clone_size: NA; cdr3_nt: TGTGCCACCAGCAGGGCAGGGGCGCAAACTACAAGCGGGGAGCTGTTTTTT; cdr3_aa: CATSRAGAQTTSGELFF
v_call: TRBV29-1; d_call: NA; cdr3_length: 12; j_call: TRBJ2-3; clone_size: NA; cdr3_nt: TGCAGCGTTGAAGGAACAGGGGATACGCAGTATTTT; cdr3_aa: CSVEGTGDTQYF
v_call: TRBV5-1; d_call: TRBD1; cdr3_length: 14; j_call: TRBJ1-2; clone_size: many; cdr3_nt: TGCGCCAGCAGCTTGGGAGGGACAGACTATGGCTACACCTTC; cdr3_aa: CASSLGGTDYGYTF
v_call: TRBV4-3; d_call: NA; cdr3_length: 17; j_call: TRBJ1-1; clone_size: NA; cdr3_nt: TGCGCCAGCAGCCAAGGCCTTCGGGTTACTGCGAACACTGAAGCTTTCTTT; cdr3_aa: CASSQGLRVTANTEAFF
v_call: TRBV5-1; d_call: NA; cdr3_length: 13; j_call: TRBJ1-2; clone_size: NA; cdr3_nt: TGCGCCAGCAGCTTGGAGGGGCCAGAGGGCTACACCTTC; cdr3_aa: CASSLEGPEGYTF
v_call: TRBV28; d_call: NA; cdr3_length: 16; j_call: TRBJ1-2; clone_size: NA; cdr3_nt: TGTGCCAGCAGTTTAATTGGGGTAGGCGCTAACTATGGCTACACCTTC; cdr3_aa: CASSLIGVGANYGYTF
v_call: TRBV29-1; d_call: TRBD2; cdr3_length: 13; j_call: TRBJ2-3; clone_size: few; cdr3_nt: TGCAGCGCCGGACTAGCGGGAGCGGATACGCAGTATTTT; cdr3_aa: CSAGLAGADTQYF
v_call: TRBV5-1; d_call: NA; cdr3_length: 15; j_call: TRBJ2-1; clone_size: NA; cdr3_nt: TGCGCCAGCAGCTTGGCTGTGGGAAATCTCGATGAGCAGTTCTTC; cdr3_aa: CASSLAVGNLDEQFF
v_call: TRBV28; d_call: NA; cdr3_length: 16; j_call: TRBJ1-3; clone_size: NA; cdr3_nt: TGTGCCAGCAGTTTATTCTCGTTAGGCGACGGGGGCACCATATATTTT; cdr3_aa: CASSLFSLGDGGTIYF
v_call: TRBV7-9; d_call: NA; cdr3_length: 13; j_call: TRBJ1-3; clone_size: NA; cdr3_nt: TGTGCCAGCACCGCTAGCTCTGGAAACACCATATATTTT; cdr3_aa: CASTASSGNTIYF
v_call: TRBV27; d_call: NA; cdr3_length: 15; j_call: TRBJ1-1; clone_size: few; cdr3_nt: TGTGCCAGCAGTTTACCCCGCGGGGGGAACACTGAAGCTTTCTTT; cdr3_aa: CASSLPRGGNTEAFF
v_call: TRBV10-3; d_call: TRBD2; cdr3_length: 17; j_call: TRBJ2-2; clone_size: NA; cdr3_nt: TGTGCCATCGCTCCTCGTGGTAGCGGGAGGGCCGCCGGGGAGCTGTTTTTT; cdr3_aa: CAIAPRGSGRAAGELFF
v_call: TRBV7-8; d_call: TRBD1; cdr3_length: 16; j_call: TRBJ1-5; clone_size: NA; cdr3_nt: TGTGCCAGCAGCTTAGATCGGACAGGGGCTGGTCAGCCCCAGCATTTT; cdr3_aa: CASSLDRTGAGQPQHF
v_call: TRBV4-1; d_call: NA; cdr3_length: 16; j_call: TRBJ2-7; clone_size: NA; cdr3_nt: TGCGCCAGCAGCCACCCCCATGGAGCTAGCACATACGAGCAGTACTTC; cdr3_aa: CASSHPHGASTYEQYF
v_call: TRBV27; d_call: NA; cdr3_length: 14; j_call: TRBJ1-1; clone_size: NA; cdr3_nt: TGTGCCAGCAGTTTAAAGGTCCGAAACACTGAAGCTTTCTTT; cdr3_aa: CASSLKVRNTEAFF
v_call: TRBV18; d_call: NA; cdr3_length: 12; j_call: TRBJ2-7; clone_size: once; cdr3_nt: TGTGCCAGCTCACCGGAGCCTTACGAGCAGTACTTC; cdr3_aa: CASSPEPYEQYF
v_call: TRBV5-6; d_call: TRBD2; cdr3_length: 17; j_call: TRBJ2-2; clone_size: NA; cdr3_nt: TGTGCCAGCAGCTTTGGACTAGCGGGAGGTCAGACCGGGGAGCTGTTTTTT; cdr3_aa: CASSFGLAGGQTGELFF
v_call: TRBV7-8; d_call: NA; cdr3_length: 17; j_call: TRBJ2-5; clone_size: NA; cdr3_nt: TGTGCCAGCAGCCCCGGAGGGGGGGGCTCATCCGTGGAGACCCAGTACTTC; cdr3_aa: CASSPGGGGSSVETQYF
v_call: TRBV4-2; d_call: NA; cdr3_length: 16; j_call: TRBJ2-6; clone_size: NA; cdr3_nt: TGTGCCAGCAGCCAATCGCGGGTTCTTGGGGCCAACGTCCTGACTTTC; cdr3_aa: CASSQSRVLGANVLTF
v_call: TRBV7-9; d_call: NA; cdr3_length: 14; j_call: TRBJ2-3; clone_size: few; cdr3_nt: TGTGCCAGCAGCCCTTCAGGGACGAGGGGCACGCAGTATTTT; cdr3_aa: CASSPSGTRGTQYF
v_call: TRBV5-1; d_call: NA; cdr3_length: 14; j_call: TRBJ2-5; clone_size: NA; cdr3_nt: TGCGCCAGCAGCTTGGGGACAAACCAAGAGACCCAGTACTTC; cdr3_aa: CASSLGTNQETQYF
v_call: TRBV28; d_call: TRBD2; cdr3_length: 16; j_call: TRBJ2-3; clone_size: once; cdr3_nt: TGTGCCAGCAGTTTAGGACTAGCGGGAAGTACAGATACGCAGTATTTT; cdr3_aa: CASSLGLAGSTDTQYF
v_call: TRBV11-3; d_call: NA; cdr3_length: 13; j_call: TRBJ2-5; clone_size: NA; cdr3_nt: TGTGCCAGCAGCTTAGGAGCGGGAGAGACCCAGTACTTC; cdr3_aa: CASSLGAGETQYF
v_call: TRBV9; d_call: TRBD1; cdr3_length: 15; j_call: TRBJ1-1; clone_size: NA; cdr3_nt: TGTGCCAGCAGCGCAGTGGGACAGCCGAACACTGAAGCTTTCTTT; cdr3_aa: CASSAVGQPNTEAFF
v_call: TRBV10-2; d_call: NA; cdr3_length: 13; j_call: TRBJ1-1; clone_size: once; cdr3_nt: TGCGCCAGTCATGGGAAATTACACTCTGAAGCTTTCTTT; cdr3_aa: CASHGKLHSEAFF
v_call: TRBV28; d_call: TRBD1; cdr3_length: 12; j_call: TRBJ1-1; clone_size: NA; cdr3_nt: TGTGCCAGTCAGGGGGGGTACACTGAAGCTTTCTTT; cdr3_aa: CASQGGYTEAFF
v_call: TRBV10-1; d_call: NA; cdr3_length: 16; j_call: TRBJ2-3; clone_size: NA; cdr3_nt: TGCGCCAGCAGTGAGTCGCGAGGGACTAGCACAGATACGCAGTATTTT; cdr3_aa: CASSESRGTSTDTQYF
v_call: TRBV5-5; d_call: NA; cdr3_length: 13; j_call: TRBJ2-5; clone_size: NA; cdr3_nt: TGTGCCAGCAGCTTGAGTAGGGATGAGACCCAGTACTTC; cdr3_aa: CASSLSRDETQYF
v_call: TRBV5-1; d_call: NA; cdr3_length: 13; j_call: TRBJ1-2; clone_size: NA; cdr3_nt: TGCGCCAGCAGCTTGGGGGATGCCTATGGCTACACCTTC; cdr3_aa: CASSLGDAYGYTF
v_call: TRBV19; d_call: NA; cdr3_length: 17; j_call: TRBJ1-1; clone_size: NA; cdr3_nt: TGTGCCAGTAGCGAGGGCGGGGGGCGTCGTTCTAACACTGAAGCTTTCTTT; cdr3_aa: CASSEGGGRRSNTEAFF
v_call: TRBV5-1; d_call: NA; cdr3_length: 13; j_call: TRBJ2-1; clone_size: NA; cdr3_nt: TGCGCCAGCGCGGGCCTCGCCCCCAATGAGCAGTTCTTC; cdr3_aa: CASAGLAPNEQFF
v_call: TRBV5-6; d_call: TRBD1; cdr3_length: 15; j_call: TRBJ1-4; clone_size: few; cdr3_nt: TGTGCCAGCAGCTCCCCCCGGGACAGGAGGGAAAAACTGTTTTTT; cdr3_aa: CASSSPRDRREKLFF
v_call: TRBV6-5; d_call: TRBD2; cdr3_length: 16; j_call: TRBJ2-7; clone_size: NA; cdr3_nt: TGTGCCAGCAGTTACTCGATCGGACTAGCGGGTATCGAGCAGTACTTC; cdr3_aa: CASSYSIGLAGIEQYF
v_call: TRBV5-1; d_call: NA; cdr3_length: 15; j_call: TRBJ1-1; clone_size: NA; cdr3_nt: TGCGCCAGCAGCTTGGCCTTGGCATCGGGCACTGAAGCTTTCTTT; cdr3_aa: CASSLALASGTEAFF
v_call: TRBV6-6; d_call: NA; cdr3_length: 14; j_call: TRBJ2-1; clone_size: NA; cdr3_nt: TGTGCCAGCAGTTTCGTGGTCTCGGCGGCTGAGCAGTTCTTC; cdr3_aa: CASSFVVSAAEQFF
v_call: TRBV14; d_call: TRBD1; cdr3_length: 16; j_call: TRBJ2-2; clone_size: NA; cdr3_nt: TGTGCCAGCAGCCAAGAGACAGGGGGATTCCCCGGGGAGCTGTTTTTT; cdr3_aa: CASSQETGGFPGELFF
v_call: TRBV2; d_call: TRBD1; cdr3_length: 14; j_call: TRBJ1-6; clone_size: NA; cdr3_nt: TGTGCCAGCAGTGAGGACAGGGGATATTCACCCCTCCACTTT; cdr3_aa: CASSEDRGYSPLHF
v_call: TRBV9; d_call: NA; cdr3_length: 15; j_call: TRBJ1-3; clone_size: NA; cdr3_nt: TGTGCCAGCAGCCCCCGGGACGGTCTGAGAAACACCATATATTTT; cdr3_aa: CASSPRDGLRNTIYF
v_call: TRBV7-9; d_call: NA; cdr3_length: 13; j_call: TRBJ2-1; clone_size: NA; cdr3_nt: TGTGCCAGCAGCTTAGGACAGGTCTATGAGCAGTTCTTC; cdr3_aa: CASSLGQVYEQFF
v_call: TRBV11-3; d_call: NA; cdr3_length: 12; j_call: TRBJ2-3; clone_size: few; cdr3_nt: TGTGCCAGCAGCTTAGGAAGGGAGACGCAGTATTTT; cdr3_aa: CASSLGRETQYF